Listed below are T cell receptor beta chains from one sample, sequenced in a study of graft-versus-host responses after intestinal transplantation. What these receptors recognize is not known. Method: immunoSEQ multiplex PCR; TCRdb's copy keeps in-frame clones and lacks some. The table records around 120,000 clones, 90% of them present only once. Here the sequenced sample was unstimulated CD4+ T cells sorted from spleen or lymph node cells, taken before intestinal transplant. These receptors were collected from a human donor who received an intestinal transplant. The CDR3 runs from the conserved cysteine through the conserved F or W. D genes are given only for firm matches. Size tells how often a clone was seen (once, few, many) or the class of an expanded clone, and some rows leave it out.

TGTGCCAGCAGCGCGGGGACTAGCGGAATACCTACCTACAATGAGCAGTTCTTC | CASSAGTSGIPTYNEQFF | TRBV9 | . | TRBJ2-1 | TRBD2
TGTGCCAGCAGGGGGACAGCAACTAATGAAAAACTGTTTTTT | CASRGTATNEKLFF | TRBV2 | . | TRBJ1-4 | TRBD1
TGTGCCAGCAGTTTATCCGGGACAGGGGAGGGATATGGCTACACCTTC | CASSLSGTGEGYGYTF | TRBV28 | . | TRBJ1-2 | TRBD1
TGTGCCAGCAGCTTGGTAGGGGTCAATCAGCCCCAGCATTTT | CASSLVGVNQPQHF | TRBV5-6 | few | TRBJ1-5 | .
TGTGCCAGCAGGGGATCAGGGGGCCAGCCCCAGCATTTT | CASRGSGGQPQHF | TRBV2 | . | TRBJ1-5 | TRBD1
TGTGCCAGCAGCTTGGAGGGGAGGGACAGGGAGCCCCAGCATTTT | CASSLEGRDREPQHF | TRBV5-5 | . | TRBJ1-5 | TRBD1
TGTGCCAGCAGTGAAGCTAGCGGGAGTGAGACCCAGTACTTC | CASSEASGSETQYF | TRBV2 | . | TRBJ2-5 | TRBD2
TGTGCCAGTAGTATTTTGGCTAGCGGGGGGGTCTACAATGAGCAGTTCTTC | CASSILASGGVYNEQFF | TRBV19 | . | TRBJ2-1 | TRBD2
TGTGCCAGCTCCCCTCAGGGGGCGAACACTGAAGCTTTCTTT | CASSPQGANTEAFF | TRBV18 | . | TRBJ1-1 | TRBD1
TGTGCCAGCTCGCGCGGGAGTGGCACAGATACGCAGTATTTT | CASSRGSGTDTQYF | TRBV18 | . | TRBJ2-3 | TRBD2
TGTGCCAGCAGTGCTAGCGGGGGACTTGGGACCCAGTACTTC | CASSASGGLGTQYF | TRBV25-1 | . | TRBJ2-5 | TRBD2
TGTGCCAGCAGGGGGACAGGGGTTGAAAAACTGTTTTTT | CASRGTGVEKLFF | TRBV5-5 | . | TRBJ1-4 | TRBD1
TGTGCCAGCAGTTCCTGGACTAGCGGGAGTTGGTACAATGAGCAGTTCTTC | CASSSWTSGSWYNEQFF | TRBV27 | . | TRBJ2-1 | TRBD2
TGTGCCAGCAGCCCAAGCGGGAGCCCCTACAATGAGCAGTTCTTC | CASSPSGSPYNEQFF | TRBV5-4 | . | TRBJ2-1 | TRBD2
TGTGCCAGCAGCTTAGAGGGATGGGGTGAAGCTTTCTTT | CASSLEGWGEAFF | TRBV7-3 | . | TRBJ1-1 | .
TGTGCCAGCTCACCCCCCGGGACAGGGACTATGGGCTACACCTTC | CASSPPGTGTMGYTF | TRBV18 | . | TRBJ1-2 | TRBD1
TGTGCCAGCATCGAAACAGGATTGAACACTGAAGCTTTCTTT | CASIETGLNTEAFF | TRBV25-1 | . | TRBJ1-1 | .
TGCGCCAGCAGGACAGGGGGGCTAAATCAGCCCCAGCATTTT | CASRTGGLNQPQHF | TRBV10-2 | . | TRBJ1-5 | TRBD1
TGCGCCAGCAGCTTGGCGGGGGTTACTGGGGCCAACGTCCTGACTTTC | CASSLAGVTGANVLTF | TRBV5-1 | . | TRBJ2-6 | .
TGTGCCAGCACTGGGAGAAATTCACCCCTCCACTTT | CASTGRNSPLHF | TRBV6-1 | . | TRBJ1-6 | .